These T cell receptor beta chains were read from a single sample in a study of glioma-infiltrating T cells after dendritic cell vaccination. The data were produced by immunoSEQ multiplex PCR, yet TCRdb's version contains in-frame clones alone and is incomplete. Counted here are roughly 70,000 clones, about 80% occurring once; the ten biggest clones make up around 2.3%. The sample was blood, taken before dendritic cell vaccination. Receptors were obtained from a human donor with glioblastoma. The CDR3 runs from the conserved cysteine through the conserved F or W. A D gene is named only where the DNA matches it firmly. For some rows the clone size is stated as once, few or many, or as a class when expanded; others skip it.

D gene: -; V gene: TRBV19; clone size: -; J gene: TRBJ2-2; CDR3 DNA: TGTGCCAGTAGTATAGACACAGGGTCCCTCAACACCGGGGAGCTGTTTTTT; CDR3 protein: CASSIDTGSLNTGELFF
D gene: -; V gene: TRBV5-3; clone size: -; J gene: TRBJ2-2; CDR3 DNA: TGTGCCAGAAGCTTGGTTCCCGACACCGGGGAGCTGTTTTTT; CDR3 protein: CARSLVPDTGELFF
D gene: -; V gene: TRBV5-1; clone size: -; J gene: TRBJ1-5; CDR3 DNA: TGCGCCAGCAGCTTGGTGGCAGATAGCAATCAGCCCCAGCATTTT; CDR3 protein: CASSLVADSNQPQHF
D gene: -; V gene: TRBV6-1; clone size: -; J gene: TRBJ1-4; CDR3 DNA: TGTGCCAGCAGTGCCCCCAGTGCAACTAATGAAAAACTGTTTTTT; CDR3 protein: CASSAPSATNEKLFF
D gene: TRBD1; V gene: TRBV7-9; clone size: -; J gene: TRBJ2-6; CDR3 DNA: TGTGCCAGCAGCTTGGGACAGGTTCTCTCTGGGGCCAACGTCCTGACTTTC; CDR3 protein: CASSLGQVLSGANVLTF
D gene: TRBD2; V gene: TRBV9; clone size: -; J gene: TRBJ2-1; CDR3 DNA: TGTGCCAGCAGCACGGGAGGGCCGAATGAGCAGTTCTTC; CDR3 protein: CASSTGGPNEQFF
D gene: TRBD2; V gene: TRBV14; clone size: -; J gene: TRBJ2-1; CDR3 DNA: TGTGCCAGCAGCCGGATCGGGGTTGTCGGGGGGATATTCTTC; CDR3 protein: CASSRIGVVGGIFF
D gene: -; V gene: TRBV5-4; clone size: -; J gene: TRBJ1-2; CDR3 DNA: TGTGCCAGCAGCTTTAAGGGGAACTATGGCTACACCTTC; CDR3 protein: CASSFKGNYGYTF
D gene: -; V gene: TRBV5-1; clone size: -; J gene: TRBJ1-1; CDR3 DNA: TGCGCCAGCAGCATAACAGGTAACACTGAAGCTTTCTTT; CDR3 protein: CASSITGNTEAFF
D gene: TRBD2; V gene: TRBV7-3; clone size: -; J gene: TRBJ2-2; CDR3 DNA: TGTGCCAGCAGCTTAACCCGGCTAGCGGGAGCCGGGGAGCTGTTTTTT; CDR3 protein: CASSLTRLAGAGELFF
D gene: TRBD2; V gene: TRBV19; clone size: -; J gene: TRBJ2-1; CDR3 DNA: TGTGCCCGTCTAGCGGGAGGGGAGCAGTTCTTC; CDR3 protein: CARLAGGEQFF
D gene: TRBD1; V gene: TRBV5-8; clone size: once; J gene: TRBJ1-2; CDR3 DNA: TGTGCCAGCAGCTTGGGAGGGACAGGGACCTTTTATGGCTACACCTTC; CDR3 protein: CASSLGGTGTFYGYTF
D gene: TRBD1; V gene: TRBV29-1; clone size: -; J gene: TRBJ1-1; CDR3 DNA: TGCAGCGTATCGACAGGGGGGACTGAAGCTTTCTTT; CDR3 protein: CSVSTGGTEAFF
D gene: -; V gene: TRBV2; clone size: -; J gene: TRBJ2-2; CDR3 DNA: TGTGCCAGCATGTATCAGGGGTCCGGGGAGCTGTTTTTT; CDR3 protein: CASMYQGSGELFF
D gene: TRBD2; V gene: TRBV7-2; clone size: once; J gene: TRBJ2-4; CDR3 DNA: TGTGCCAGCAGCCCAAGGACTAGCGGATGGGGGAACATTCAGTACTTC; CDR3 protein: CASSPRTSGWGNIQYF
D gene: -; V gene: TRBV6-6; clone size: -; J gene: TRBJ1-5; CDR3 DNA: TGTGCCAGCACCCAGGACAGTAGCAATCAGCCCCAGCATTTT; CDR3 protein: CASTQDSSNQPQHF